The 30 T cell receptor beta chains below come from one sample, sequenced in a study of CD8+ T cells in alopecia areata. Following RNA extraction, reverse transcription yielded cDNA that acted as the sequencing template. Sequencing was performed with immunoSEQ multiplex PCR; in TCRdb, only in-frame clones are kept and a portion is missing. The sample has about 260,000 clones; about three fifths are singletons. Regarding treatment: oral pan-JAK inhibitor, 5-10 mg twice daily. Sample: CD4+ T cells sorted from blood, taken at approximately week 52, from a patient treated with tofacitinib. These receptor sequences come from a human donor with alopecia areata.

The CDR3 is CSADRGPTF. The CDR3 region has the DNA TGCAGCGCGGACAGGGGACCCACCTTC. The chain carries TRBV29-1 and TRBJ1-2; 9 bases map to TRBD1. Germline V gives CDR1 SQVTM, CDR2 ANQGSEA. Unmatched junction bases numbered 4, after V lost 7 bases and J lost 13 bases. The CDR3 has 9 amino acids.

This chain links TRBV30 with TRBJ2-7; D is unclear. Germline V gene lookup returns CDR1 GTSNPN and CDR2 SVGIG (reference sequence). The V and J ends lost 4 bases and 6 bases respectively, with 13 bases between them. The CDR3 totals 12 residues. DNA of the CDR3: TGTGCCTGGACCACCGAGAATACCGAGCAGTACTTC. Its translation: CAWTTENTEQYF.

The chain joins TRBV7-8 to TRBJ2-5; D is perhaps TRBD2 (6 bases). V dropped 0 bases and J dropped 5 bases, with 10 bases sitting between them. This CDR3 contains 14 residues. Per germline, CDR1 SGHVS and CDR2 FQNEAQ. CDR3 sequence (DNA): TGTGCCAGCAGCTTAGCGCGCGGGGATGAGACCCAGTACTTC. Translated, it gives CASSLARGDETQYF.

The genes are TRBV14 and TRBJ1-2; D is undetermined. With 4 bases removed from V and 0 bases from J, the gap between germline ends came to 15 bases. The CDR3 covers 16 residues. Germline V lookup: CDR1 SGHDN, CDR2 FVKESK. The CDR3 reads CASSRVGWEANYGYTF. In DNA form, the CDR3 reads TGTGCCAGCAGCCGAGTCGGATGGGAAGCTAACTATGGCTACACCTTC.

There are a few counts of this clone. The chain couples TRBV5-1 to TRBJ2-4; tentatively, D is TRBD1 or TRBD2 (5 bases each). Trimming cost V 0 bases and J 6 bases, with 10 bases left between them. Germline CDR1 is SGHRS and CDR2 is YFSETQ. This CDR3 is built from 14 residues. The CDR3 is CASSLVGDGNIQYF. The CDR3 region has the DNA TGCGCCAGCAGCTTGGTCGGGGACGGAAACATTCAGTACTTC.

The chain couples TRBV5-4 to TRBJ2-5, with D perhaps given as TRBD1 or TRBD2 (5 bases each). There are 16 residues in the CDR3. Germline CDR1 SGHNT, CDR2 YYREEE (reference sequence). Trimming cost V 0 bases and J 0 bases, with 12 bases left between them. This CDR3 reads CASSLGTGQYQETQYF. CDR3 nucleotide sequence: TGTGCCAGCAGCTTGGGGACGGGGCAATACCAAGAGACCCAGTACTTC. Filled out from reference TRBV5-4 and TRBJ2-5, the complete variable domain reads ETGVTQSPTHLIKTRGQQVTLRCSSQSGHNTVSWYQQALGQGPQFIFQYYREEENGRGNFPPRFSGLQFPNYSSELNVNALELDDSALYLCASSLGTGQYQETQYFGPGTRLLVL.

This chain links TRBV6-1 with TRBJ2-3, with D unclear. Trimming shortened V by 1 base and J by 4 bases, and 9 bases separated the two germline ends. CDR1 is MNHNS and CDR2 is SASEGT in the germline V gene. The CDR3 contains 14 residues. In DNA, the CDR3 is TGTGCCAGCAGTGAAGGACCTTGGGCAGATACGCAGTATTTT. It is translated as CASSEGPWADTQYF.

Worth noting for this clone: Other DNA sequences from this sample encode an identical CDR3 as well. The genes are TRBV29-1 and TRBJ2-7, with 7 bases identical to TRBD1. V lost 6 bases, J lost 2 bases, and 4 bases stayed unmatched. The CDR3 extends over 12 amino acids. Germline V lookup: CDR1 SQVTM, CDR2 ANQGSEA. CDR3 coding DNA: TGCAGCGTCCGGGACAGACCCTACGAGCAGTACTTC. Translated: CSVRDRPYEQYF.

This clone was observed a handful of times. This rearrangement joins TRBV29-1 to TRBJ2-3; 7 bases fit TRBD2. The CDR3 contains 16 residues. Germline V gene sequence: CDR1 SQVTM, CDR2 ANQGSEA. The V gene end was trimmed by 2 bases and the J gene end by 6 bases; junction bases not matched to a gene: 14. This CDR3 reads CSVELGQGGRMDTQYF. CDR3 DNA sequence: TGCAGCGTTGAACTGGGGCAGGGAGGGAGAATGGATACGCAGTATTTT.

V is TRBV5-1 and J is TRBJ2-2; TRBD1 agrees at 8 bases. Germline-derived CDR1 and CDR2 are SGHRS and YFSETQ. V gave up 4 bases and J gave up 1 base; unmatched junction bases: 3. The CDR3 spans 15 residues. The CDR3, as DNA: TGCGCCAGCAGCATCGGACAGGGGAACACCGGGGAGCTGTTTTTT. Amino acids: CASSIGQGNTGELFF.

In its sample, this clone was seen many times. The chain has TRBV13 and TRBJ1-1; D is unresolved. Trimming took off 5 bases at V and 1 base at J, with 17 bases between the two ends. The length of the CDR3 is 16 residues. The germline CDR1 and CDR2 sequences are PRHDT and FYEKMQ (reference sequence). The CDR3 nucleotides are TGTGCCAGCAGCCGCCCAGGCCTGGATGAGAACACTGAAGCTTTCTTT. This codes for CASSRPGLDENTEAFF. Combining the CDR3 with reference TRBV13 and TRBJ1-1 gives the whole variable domain AAGVIQSPRHLIKEKRETATLKCYPIPRHDTVYWYQQGPGQDPQFLISFYEKMQSDKGSIPDRFSAQQFSDYHSELNMSSLELGDSALYFCASSRPGLDENTEAFFGQGTRLTVV.

This rearrangement joins TRBV25-1 to TRBJ1-6; D gene uncertain. This CDR3 contains 15 residues. Trimming cost V 0 bases and J 6 bases, with 9 bases left between them. Looked up from germline, CDR1 is MGHDK and CDR2 is SYGVNS. CDR3 protein: CASSEYRGVNSPLHF. The CDR3 DNA sequence: TGTGCCAGCAGTGAATATCGGGGTGTTAATTCACCCCTCCACTTT.

This chain links TRBV30 with TRBJ1-5; D call uncertain. The germline V gene has CDR1 GTSNPN and CDR2 SVGIG (reference sequence). This CDR3 contains 13 residues. Trimming removed 1 base at V and 1 base at J, with 5 bases between. The CDR3 region has the DNA TGTGCCTGGAGTGGGAAAAGCAATCAGCCCCAGCATTTT. This sequence encodes CAWSGKSNQPQHF.

This chain connects TRBV5-4 to TRBJ2-1; 9 bases match TRBD1. Germline values: CDR1 SGHNT, CDR2 YYREEE (reference sequence). The CDR3 has 14 residues. The V and J ends lost 1 base and 9 bases, in that order; junction bases with no gene match: 5. CDR3 bases: TGTGCCAGCAGCTTGCCCGGGACAGGGACTGAGCAGTTCTTC. Translated: CASSLPGTGTEQFF.

This clone was observed a few times. This chain uses TRBV30 with TRBJ2-4; D remains ambiguous. The CDR3 extends over 15 amino acids. The germline V and J ends were trimmed by 1 base and 0 bases, with 10 bases remaining between them. Germline V gene data show CDR1 as GTSNPN and CDR2 as SVGIG (reference sequence). The DNA for the CDR3 is TGTGCCTGGAGTGGAGGTGCCCTAGCCAAAAACATTCAGTACTTC. Its protein product is CAWSGGALAKNIQYF.

The chain joins TRBV27 to TRBJ2-5; perhaps TRBD2 as D (6 bases). V was pared by 7 bases and J by 2 bases, with 11 bases between. In germline, CDR1 is MNHEY, CDR2 SMNVEV (reference sequence). The CDR3 covers 13 residues. CDR3 residues: CASKRDSQETQYF. The DNA of the CDR3 is TGTGCCAGCAAGAGGGACTCACAAGAGACCCAGTACTTC.

The chain couples TRBV30 to TRBJ1-1; unclear D gene. The CDR3 sequence is 15 residues long. The V end lost 6 bases, the J end lost 0 bases, and 17 bases lay between the germline ends. Looked up from germline, CDR1 is GTSNPN and CDR2 is SVGIG (reference sequence). As DNA, the CDR3 is TGTGCCTGCAAGGATGCGGGCCTCATGAACACTGAAGCTTTCTTT. Its translation is CACKDAGLMNTEAFF.

This rearrangement joins TRBV10-3 to TRBJ2-3; a possible D gene is TRBD2 (6 bases). Germline V gives CDR1 ENHRY, CDR2 SYGVKD. This CDR3 spans 14 amino acids. V was clipped by 0 bases and J by 5 bases, with 9 bases between them. DNA of the CDR3: TGTGCCATCAGTGAGTCTGCTAGCGAAGATACGCAGTATTTT. It translates to CAISESASEDTQYF.

The V and J genes are TRBV7-2 and TRBJ1-2; D call uncertain. CDR3 length equals 13 residues. The V gene's germline CDR1 is SGHTA and CDR2 FQGNSA. Trimming took off 5 bases at V and 6 bases at J, with 13 bases between the two ends. Here the CDR3 DNA reads TGTGCCAGCAGCCTTATTAGGGCAAATGGCTACACCTTC. It is translated as CASSLIRANGYTF.

A word on this clone: The sample contains more than one DNA sequence encoding this CDR3. The V call is TRBV6-5, the J call TRBJ1-1; no clear D gene. This CDR3 is built from 13 residues. The V and J ends lost 7 bases and 5 bases respectively, with 14 bases between them. Germline lookup yields CDR1 MNHEY and CDR2 SVGAGI. CDR3 coding DNA: TGTGCCAGCAATCTTCCTGGTGGGACTGAAGCTTTCTTT. It is translated as CASNLPGGTEAFF.

The chain recombines TRBV7-8 with TRBJ2-5, with 7 bases that match TRBD1. Germline lookup yields CDR1 SGHVS and CDR2 FQNEAQ. V trimming: 5 bases; J trimming: 3 bases; junction bases outside the gene matches: 9. This CDR3 has 15 residues. The CDR3 DNA follows: TGTGCCAGCAGCACGGACAGGCGCGGCGAAGAGACCCAGTACTTC. Its translation is CASSTDRRGEETQYF.

The chain employs TRBV27 and TRBJ2-5; D is unresolved. The CDR3 contains 13 residues. Germline assignment: CDR1 MNHEY and CDR2 SMNVEV (reference sequence). Deletions cut 3 bases from V and 7 bases from J, with 12 bases between. The CDR3 protein is CASSLVGFGTQYF. The CDR3 DNA sequence: TGTGCCAGCAGTTTGGTGGGGTTCGGGACCCAGTACTTC.

The chain uses TRBV7-9 and TRBJ1-1; 7 nucleotides agree with TRBD1. CDR3 length equals 15 residues. Germline-derived CDR1 and CDR2 are SEHNR and FQNEAQ (reference sequence). The J segment lost 1 base and the V segment lost 6 bases, leaving 8 bases of the junction unmatched. CDR3 in DNA: TGTGCCAGCAGTCGTGCGACAGGGAAGAACACTGAAGCTTTCTTT. Protein sequence: CASSRATGKNTEAFF.

CDR3 residues: CSVVSGGTYNEQFF. CDR3 coding DNA: TGCAGCGTCGTTAGCGGGGGAACGTACAATGAGCAGTTCTTC. The rearrangement uses TRBV29-1 and TRBJ2-1; 9 nucleotides agree with TRBD2. With 6 bases clipped from V and 4 bases from J, the junction kept 7 bases outside the gene matches. The CDR3 consists of 14 residues. Germline V gene data show CDR1 as SQVTM and CDR2 as ANQGSEA.

The V call is TRBV7-6, the J call TRBJ2-5, with TRBD1 as a possible D gene (6 bases). The CDR3 loop spans 13 amino acids. Trimming shortened V by 4 bases and J by 2 bases, and 8 bases separated the two germline ends. CDR1 is SGHVS and CDR2 is FNYEAQ in the germline V gene. The CDR3 DNA sequence: TGTGCCAGCAGCTCGACAGGTCAAGAGACCCAGTACTTC. It codes for CASSSTGQETQYF.

This clone was seen only once. In DNA, the CDR3 is TGTGCCAGCAGCCAAGACTCCGGACAGGCAAGCTCCTACGAGCAGTACTTC. This sequence encodes CASSQDSGQASSYEQYF. This chain connects TRBV4-2 to TRBJ2-7; 7 nucleotides agree with TRBD1. Germline CDR1 reads LGHNA; CDR2 reads YNFKEQ. The CDR3 is 17 residues long. V trimming: 0 bases; J trimming: 0 bases; junction bases outside the gene matches: 8.

This clone was counted a single time. The V and J genes are TRBV5-1 and TRBJ2-7; 9 bases match TRBD1. The CDR3 runs to 14 residues. Trimming at V came to 4 bases and at J to 3 bases, leaving 5 bases not matched to a gene. The V gene's germline CDR1 is SGHRS and CDR2 YFSETQ. Here the CDR3 DNA reads TGCGCCAGCAGCCCGGACAGGGGAGGCTACGAGCAGTACTTC. Translated, it gives CASSPDRGGYEQYF.

The chain couples TRBV7-8 to TRBJ2-3; D perhaps matches TRBD2 (6 bases). In germline, CDR1 is SGHVS, CDR2 FQNEAQ. This CDR3 contains 16 residues. V gave up 1 base and J gave up 2 bases, with 13 bases separating them. The CDR3 sequence: CASSLVAGPITDTQYF. The CDR3 bases are TGTGCCAGCAGCTTAGTTGCGGGGCCCATCACAGATACGCAGTATTTT.

The rearrangement links TRBV11-2 to TRBJ2-7; D uncertain. V lost 8 bases and J 1 base, leaving 9 bases between the germline ends. The CDR3 totals 12 residues. The germline V gene encodes CDR1 SGHAT and CDR2 FQNNGV. The CDR3: CASSDNSYEQYF. The CDR3 DNA sequence: TGTGCCAGCTCTGACAATTCCTACGAGCAGTACTTC.

The CDR3 is CASSPRWSGRYEQYF. CDR3 coding DNA: TGTGCCAGCAGCCCACGTTGGAGCGGGCGTTACGAGCAGTACTTC. The gene calls are TRBV13 and TRBJ2-7; perhaps TRBD2 as D (6 bases). The CDR3 extends over 15 amino acids. Deletions cut 5 bases from V and 4 bases from J, with 18 bases between. Looked up from germline, CDR1 is PRHDT and CDR2 is FYEKMQ (reference sequence).